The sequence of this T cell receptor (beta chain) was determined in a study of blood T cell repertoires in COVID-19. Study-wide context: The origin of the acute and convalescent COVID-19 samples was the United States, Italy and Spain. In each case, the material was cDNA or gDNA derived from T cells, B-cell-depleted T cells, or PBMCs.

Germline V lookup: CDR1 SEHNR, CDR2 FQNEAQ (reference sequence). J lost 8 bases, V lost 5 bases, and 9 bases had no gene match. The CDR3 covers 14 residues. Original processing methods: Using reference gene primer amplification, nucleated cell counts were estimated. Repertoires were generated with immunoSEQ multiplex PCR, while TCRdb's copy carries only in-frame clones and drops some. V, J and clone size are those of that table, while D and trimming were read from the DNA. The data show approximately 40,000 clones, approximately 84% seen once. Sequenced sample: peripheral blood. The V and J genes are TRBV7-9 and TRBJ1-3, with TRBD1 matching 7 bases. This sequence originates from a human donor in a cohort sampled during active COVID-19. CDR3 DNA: TGTGCCAGCAGCCTTGGGCGACAGGGTGACACCATATATTTT. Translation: CASSLGRQGDTIYF.